Shown below are 14 T cell receptor beta chains from a single sample sequenced in a study of tumor-infiltrating lymphocytes in primary liver carcinoma. Scientists recovered RNA and DNA together from approximately 20-30 mg of unsorted bulk tissue. Starting from 500 ng of total RNA, TCR beta cDNA was produced with a primer in the constant region. The TCR beta library was amplified through three nested multiplex PCR rounds in a modified ARM-PCR procedure. It was with TRBV1-TRBV30 forward primers and a C-beta reverse primer that the first two PCR rounds were run, at approximately 10 cycles each. TCRdb re-called the multiplex PCR reads through MiXCR, storing one row per CDR3 protein. The profile shows fewer than 85,000 distinct CDR3 sequences, 69% of them singletons. Sequenced material: tumor-adjacent normal liver tissue. These receptors were obtained from a man aged 35-49 years with primary liver carcinoma and hepatitis B virus infection.

This clonotype was recorded a few times. A much larger clone differs from this one at a single base, so this may be a read error. The CDR3 carries no conserved terminal phenylalanine or tryptophan, so it likely arises from a read error. V gene TRBV29-1 combines with J gene TRBJ2-7; tentatively, D is TRBD2 (6 bases). The CDR3 runs 12 residues. The V gene's germline CDR1 is SQVTM and CDR2 ANQGSEA. The V end was cut by 4 bases, the J end by 5 bases, with 12 bases between. CDR3 protein: CSVGPSVNEQYS. In DNA, the CDR3 is TGCAGCGTTGGGCCTAGCGTCAACGAGCAGTACTCC.

The V and J genes are TRBV28 and TRBJ2-4; a possible D gene is TRBD2 (6 bases). Trimming took off 5 bases at V and 0 bases at J, with 20 bases between the two ends. CDR3 length: 18 amino acids. The germline V gene has CDR1 MDHEN and CDR2 SYDVKM. The CDR3 bases are TGTGCCAGCAGTCTCGGACTACCGGGACCCGCAGCCAAAAACATTCAGTACTTC. It is translated as CASSLGLPGPAAKNIQYF. Looking up the rest from reference TRBV28 and TRBJ2-4 gives the full variable domain: DVKVTQSSRYLVKRTGEKVFLECVQDMDHENMFWYRQDPGLGLRLIYFSYDVKMKEKGDIPEGYSVSREKKERFSLILESASTNQTSMYLCASSLGLPGPAAKNIQYFGAGTRLSVL.

This clonotype was picked up a small number of times. The rearrangement uses TRBV11-2 and TRBJ2-1, with D unclear. Germline V gene lookup returns CDR1 SGHAT and CDR2 FQNNGV. V lost 3 bases and J lost 5, with 14 bases in between. This CDR3 is 15 amino acids long. The CDR3 coding sequence is TGTGCCAGCAGCTTTAGCAGGCCACTCGACAATGAGCAGTTCTTC. Its protein product is CASSFSRPLDNEQFF.

Concerning this clonotype itself: Here the CDR3 omits its conserved ending phenylalanine or tryptophan, so a read error is the likely source. The chain joins TRBV5-4 to TRBJ2-7; D uncertain. The CDR3 has 12 residues. The germline CDR1 and CDR2 sequences are SGHNT and YYREEE (reference sequence). V lost 2 bases to trimming and J lost 4 bases, with 7 bases between them. The CDR3, as DNA: TGTGCCAGCAGCTTATTGGGATACGAGCAGTACTTA. It codes for CASSLLGYEQYL.

Comment on this clonotype: One junction end does not reproduce the germline sequence, and a read error may be involved. The V call is TRBV6-1, the J call TRBJ2-5, with D maybe TRBD1 (5 bases). The CDR3 loop spans 15 amino acids. The V gene's germline CDR1 is MNHNS and CDR2 SASEGT. The CDR3 reads CANSDLQGKQETQYF. CDR3 bases: TGTGCCAACAGTGATCTGCAGGGCAAACAAGAGACCCAGTATTTC.

This clonotype was picked up a small number of times. A much larger clone lies one base from this, so it may be a read error. This chain links TRBV12-3 or TRBV12-4 with TRBJ2-3, with TRBD1 as a possible D gene (5 bases). The CDR3 is made up of 11 amino acids. The DNA for the CDR3 is TGTGCCAACAGTTTGCAGGGTGCGCAGTATTTT. Translating gives CANSLQGAQYF.

Comment on this clonotype: One end of the junction fails to match germline, which may point to a read error. This chain uses TRBV29-1 with TRBJ2-5, with D possibly TRBD1 on 6 matching bases. Germline V gene lookup returns CDR1 SQVTM and CDR2 ANQGSEA. This CDR3 contains 15 residues. The CDR3 reads CSVEADSGQAETQYF. The CDR3 DNA reads as TGCAGCGTTGAAGCGGACAGTGGGCAAGCAGAGACACAGTACTTC.

This clonotype was detected ten times or more. This sequence joins TRBV6-2 or TRBV6-3 and TRBJ2-7; 7 nucleotides align to TRBD1. This CDR3 has 13 amino acids. In germline, CDR1 is MNHEY, CDR2 SVGEGT. V lost 7 bases and J lost 0; bases outside the gene matches: 3. The CDR3 DNA is TGTGCCAGCAACAGGGGAGCCTCCTACGAGCAGTACTTC. Translating gives CASNRGASYEQYF.

This clonotype was counted at least ten times. This chain joins TRBV14 and TRBJ2-1, with TRBD2 identical over 10 bases. Germline values: CDR1 SGHDN, CDR2 FVKESK. This CDR3 spans 17 amino acids. V was pared by 0 bases and J by 9 bases, with 11 bases of the junction left unmatched. CDR3: CASSQDQWLAGEGEQFF. The CDR3 DNA reads as TGTGCCAGCAGCCAAGATCAATGGCTAGCGGGAGAGGGTGAGCAGTTCTTC.

With regard to this clonotype: The junction departs from germline at one end; a sequencing error may be responsible. This chain uses TRBV5-1 with TRBJ2-5, with D maybe TRBD1 (6 bases). The CDR3 length is 14 residues. Germline CDR1 SGHRS, CDR2 YFSETQ. The CDR3 protein is CAGSLIGGGETQYF. The CDR3 DNA reads TGCGCCGGCAGCTTAATAGGGGGTGGTGAGACCCAGTACTTC.

The chain employs TRBV5-6 and TRBJ2-5, with no clear D. V dropped 0 bases and J dropped 2 bases, with 5 bases sitting between them. Germline CDR1 is SGHDT and CDR2 is YYEEEE. The CDR3 consists of 13 residues. The DNA of the CDR3 is TGTGCCAGCAGCTTGGGACGGCAAGAGACCCAGTACTTC. Translating it yields CASSLGRQETQYF.

This clonotype was seen repeatedly, ten times or more. This sequence joins TRBV28 and TRBJ1-5; D uncertain. Trimming pared 6 bases from V and 6 bases from J, leaving 15 bases between. Germline V CDR1 and CDR2: MDHEN, SYDVKM. The CDR3 totals 14 residues. The CDR3 reads CASRPLLNGQPQHF. The CDR3 DNA reads TGTGCCAGCAGACCTCTCCTTAACGGTCAGCCCCAGCATTTT.

The chain uses TRBV28 and TRBJ2-5; 11 bases agree with TRBD2. Germline V lookup: CDR1 MDHEN, CDR2 SYDVKM. Trimming removed 8 bases from V and 5 bases from J; junction bases left unmatched: 10. The CDR3 covers 15 residues. CDR3 sequence reads: CASGGGLAANETQYF. CDR3 in DNA: TGTGCCAGCGGGGGGGGACTAGCGGCTAATGAGACCCAGTACTTC.

Of note for this clonotype: This may be a read error, as it is one base from a much larger clone. The chain combines TRBV29-1 with TRBJ2-7, with D perhaps being TRBD1 or TRBD2 (5 bases each). CDR3 size: 13 residues. Looked up from germline, CDR1 is SQVTM and CDR2 is ANQGSEA. V was cut by 6 bases and J by 7 bases, with 19 bases left in between. CDR3 sequence reads: CSVWGEGLWEQYF. The CDR3 coding sequence is TGCAGCGTGTGGGGCGAGGGCCTGTGGGAGCAGTACTTC.